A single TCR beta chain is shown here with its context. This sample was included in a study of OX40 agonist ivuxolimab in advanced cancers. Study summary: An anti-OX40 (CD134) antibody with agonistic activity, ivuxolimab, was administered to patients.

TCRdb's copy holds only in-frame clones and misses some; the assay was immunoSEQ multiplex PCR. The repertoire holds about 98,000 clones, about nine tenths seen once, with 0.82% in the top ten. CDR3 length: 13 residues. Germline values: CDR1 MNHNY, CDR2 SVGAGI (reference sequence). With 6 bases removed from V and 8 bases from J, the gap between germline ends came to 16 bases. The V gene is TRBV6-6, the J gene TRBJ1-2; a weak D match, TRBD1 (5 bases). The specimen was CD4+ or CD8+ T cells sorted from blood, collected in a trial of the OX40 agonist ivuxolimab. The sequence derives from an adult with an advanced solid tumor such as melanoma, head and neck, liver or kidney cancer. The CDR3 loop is CASRVRGDGGYTF. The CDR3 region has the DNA TGTGCCAGCAGGGTTAGAGGGGACGGCGGCTACACCTTC.